This T cell receptor (beta chain) comes out of a study of blood T cell repertoires in COVID-19. From germline, CDR1 is GTSNPN and CDR2 SVGIG (reference sequence). This CDR3 comprises 13 residues. The J segment lost 6 bases and the V segment lost 2 bases, leaving 3 bases of the junction unmatched. The data were produced by immunoSEQ multiplex PCR, yet TCRdb's version contains in-frame clones alone and is incomplete. The table shows some 230,000 clones, with 84% occurring only once. This receptor was taken from a woman aged 55-69 years who had recovered from COVID-19. Sequenced material: peripheral blood. The J gene is TRBJ2-2, the V gene TRBV30, with 7 positions matching TRBD1. CDR3 residues: CAWSRQGPGELFF. The CDR3, as DNA: TGTGCCTGGAGTCGACAGGGTCCCGGGGAGCTGTTTTTT.